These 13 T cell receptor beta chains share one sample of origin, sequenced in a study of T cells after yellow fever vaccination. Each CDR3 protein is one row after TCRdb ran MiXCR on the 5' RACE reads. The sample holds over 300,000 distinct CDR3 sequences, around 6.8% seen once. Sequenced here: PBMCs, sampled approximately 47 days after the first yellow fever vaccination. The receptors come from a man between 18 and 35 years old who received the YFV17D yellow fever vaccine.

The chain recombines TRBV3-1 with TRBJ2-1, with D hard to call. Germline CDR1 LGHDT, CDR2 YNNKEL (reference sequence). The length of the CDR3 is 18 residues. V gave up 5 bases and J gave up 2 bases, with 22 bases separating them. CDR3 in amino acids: CASSASRSPPAPYNEQFF. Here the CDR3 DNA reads TGTGCCAGCAGCGCAAGTAGGAGCCCCCCGGCCCCCTACAATGAGCAGTTCTTC.

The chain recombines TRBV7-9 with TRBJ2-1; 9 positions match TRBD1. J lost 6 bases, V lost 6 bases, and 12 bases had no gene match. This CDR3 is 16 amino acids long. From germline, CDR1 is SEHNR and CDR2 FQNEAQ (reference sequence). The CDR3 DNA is TGTGCCAGCAGGATACGCAACGGACAGGGGTCCAATGAGCAGTTCTTC. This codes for CASRIRNGQGSNEQFF.

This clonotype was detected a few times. CDR3 residues: CASSPDFLGGKSYNEQFF. The CDR3 DNA sequence: TGTGCCAGCAGCCCGGATTTTTTAGGGGGGAAATCCTACAATGAGCAGTTCTTC. The rearrangement uses TRBV3-1 and TRBJ2-1; the D gene could be TRBD1 or TRBD2 (6 bases each). Germline assignment: CDR1 LGHDT and CDR2 YNNKEL (reference sequence). Deletions cut 4 bases from V and 1 base from J, with 20 bases between. CDR3 length equals 18 residues.

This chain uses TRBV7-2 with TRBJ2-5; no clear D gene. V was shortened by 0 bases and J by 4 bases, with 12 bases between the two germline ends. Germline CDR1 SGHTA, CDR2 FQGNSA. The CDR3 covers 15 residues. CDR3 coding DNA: TGTGCCAGCAGCTTAGCGCTCCCTTCCTTAGAGACCCAGTACTTC. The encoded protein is CASSLALPSLETQYF. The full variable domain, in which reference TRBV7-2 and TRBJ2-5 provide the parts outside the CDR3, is GAGVSQSPSNKVTEKGKDVELRCDPISGHTALYWYRQSLGQGLEFLIYFQGNSAPDKSGLPSDRFSAERTGGSVSTLTIQRTQQEDSAVYLCASSLALPSLETQYFGPGTRLLVL.

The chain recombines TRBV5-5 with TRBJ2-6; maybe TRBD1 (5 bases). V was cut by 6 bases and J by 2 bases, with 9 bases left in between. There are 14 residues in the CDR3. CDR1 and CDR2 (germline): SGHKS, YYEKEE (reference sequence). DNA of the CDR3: TGTGCCAGCAAAAAGGGGACTGGGGCCAACGTCCTGACTTTC. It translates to CASKKGTGANVLTF.

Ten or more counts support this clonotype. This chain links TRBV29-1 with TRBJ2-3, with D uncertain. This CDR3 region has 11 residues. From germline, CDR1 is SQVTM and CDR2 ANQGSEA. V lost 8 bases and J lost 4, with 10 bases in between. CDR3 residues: CSSTRSDTQYF. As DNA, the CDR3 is TGCAGCTCAACCCGGTCAGATACGCAGTATTTT.

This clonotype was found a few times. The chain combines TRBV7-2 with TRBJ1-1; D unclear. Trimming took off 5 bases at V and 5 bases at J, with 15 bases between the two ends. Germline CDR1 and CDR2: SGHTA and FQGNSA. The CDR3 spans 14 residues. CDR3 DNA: TGTGCCAGCAGCCAGTACCAACCGGGGACTGAAGCTTTCTTT. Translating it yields CASSQYQPGTEAFF.

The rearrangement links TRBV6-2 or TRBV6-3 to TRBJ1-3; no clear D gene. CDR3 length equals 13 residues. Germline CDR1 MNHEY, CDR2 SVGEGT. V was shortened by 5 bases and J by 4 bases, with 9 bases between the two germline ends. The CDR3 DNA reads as TGTGCCAGCAGTCGAACGACAGGAAACACCATATATTTT. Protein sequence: CASSRTTGNTIYF.

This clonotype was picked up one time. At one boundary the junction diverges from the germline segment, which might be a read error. CDR3 coding DNA: TGTGCTAGCAGCTTGGGCCCTGGAAAGCCCCAGCATTTT. As protein: CASSLGPGKPQHF. This sequence joins TRBV7-7 and TRBJ1-5; D unclear. Germline CDR1 reads SSHAT; CDR2 reads FNYEAQ (reference sequence). The CDR3 contains 13 residues.

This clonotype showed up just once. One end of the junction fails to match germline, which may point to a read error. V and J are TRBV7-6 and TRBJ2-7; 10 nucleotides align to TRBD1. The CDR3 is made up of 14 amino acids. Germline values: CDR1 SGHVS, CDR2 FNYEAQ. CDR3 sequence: CASCWTGGSNEEYF. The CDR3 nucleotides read TGTGCCAGCTGCTGGACAGGGGGTTCCAACGAGGAGTACTTC.

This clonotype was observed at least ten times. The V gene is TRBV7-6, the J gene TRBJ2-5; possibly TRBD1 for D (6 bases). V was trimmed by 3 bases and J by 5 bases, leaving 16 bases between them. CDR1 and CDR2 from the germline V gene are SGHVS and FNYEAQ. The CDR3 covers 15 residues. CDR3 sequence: CASSFTKGVFETQYF. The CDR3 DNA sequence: TGTGCCAGCAGCTTCACCAAGGGGGTATTTGAGACCCAGTACTTC.

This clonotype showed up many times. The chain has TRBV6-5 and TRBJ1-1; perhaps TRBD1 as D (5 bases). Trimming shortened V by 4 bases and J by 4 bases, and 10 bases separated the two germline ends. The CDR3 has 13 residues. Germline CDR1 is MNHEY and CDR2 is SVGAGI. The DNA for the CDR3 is TGTGCCAGCAGTTTCGGGGCTGGCACTGAAGCTTTCTTT. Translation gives CASSFGAGTEAFF.

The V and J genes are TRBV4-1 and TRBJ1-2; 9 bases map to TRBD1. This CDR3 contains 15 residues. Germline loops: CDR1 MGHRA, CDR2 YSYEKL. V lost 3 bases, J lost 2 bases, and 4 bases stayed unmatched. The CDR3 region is CASSQDDRGNYGYTF. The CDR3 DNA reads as TGCGCCAGCAGCCAGGACGACAGGGGGAACTATGGCTACACCTTC.